The table lists the clone carrying this T cell receptor beta chain with many counts. The antigen is unknown. This entry is derived from a study of response to subunit inactivated influenza vaccine. Study results and caveats: The authors put forward the suggestion that each seasonal influenza vaccination may bring in only a limited number of new T cells.

The CDR3 contains 14 residues. Per germline, CDR1 KGHSH and CDR2 LQKENI. V dropped 9 bases and J dropped 4; count of bases not matched to a gene: 7. Each CDR3 protein is one row after TCRdb ran MiXCR on the RT-PCR reads. The sample includes about 570,000 distinct CDR3 sequences, approximately 12% of them seen just once. Sequenced here: PBMCs from blood, sampled on the day of vaccination. The source is a man aged 45-65 years who received an inactivated influenza vaccine. The chain employs TRBV18 and TRBJ2-7, with 12 bases lining up with TRBD2. Written as DNA, the CDR3 is TGTGCCAGTTCCCCACTAGCGGGAGGATACGAGCAGTACTTC. It encodes CASSPLAGGYEQYF. The full variable domain, with the rest looked up from reference TRBV18 and TRBJ2-7, is NAGVMQNPRHLVRRRGQEARLRCSPMKGHSHVYWYRQLPEEGLKFMVYLQKENIIDESGMPKERFSAEFPKEGPSILRIQQVVRGDSAAYFCASSPLAGGYEQYFGPGTRLTVT.